This T cell receptor (beta chain) was retrieved from a study of beta chain features in type 1 diabetes (dated by TCRdb to 2016 to 2019). Study-wide context: Patients and healthy donors did not differ in mean age, gender distribution, total cell number or subset yield. Regulatory and stem cell-like memory subsets were isolated from only 8 patients and about 8 healthy donors, whereas naive and central memory subsets came from all 28 donors. In the study, TCRB repertoires of sorted circulating CD4+ T cell subsets from recently diagnosed type 1 diabetes patients were compared with those of matched healthy donors. A total of about 99,000,000 sorted cells were examined across all samples, and RNA yield correlated strongly with the number of cells per subset. Study-level results and caveats: PCR may preferentially amplify shorter templates, but because patient and control samples were amplified and corrected together, any resulting skew would affect both groups equally. A moderate but significant shortening of TCRB CDR3 length was observed in type 1 diabetes patients in all four CD4+ subsets. At VDJ recombination sites, patients with type 1 diabetes made fewer insertions and deleted more nucleotides, a pattern implying thymic rearrangement abnormalities. Sequencing cDNA rather than genomic DNA could over-represent highly expressing activated cells, although activation and CD3 levels did not differ between groups. Because the HLA sub-analyses included only small numbers of individuals, any influence of HLA type on TCRB rearrangement was left unresolved. Naive, central memory and regulatory TCRB repertoires appeared more similar among patients than among healthy donors.

All of the isolated RNA was reverse transcribed with the High Capacity cDNA Reverse Transcription Kit, so expressed TCRB transcripts were sequenced. Naive, central memory and regulatory T cell samples underwent deep immunoSEQ sequencing, averaging about 3.57 million total reads per sample. Sorted cells were lysed in RLT buffer, and RNA was extracted using DNase-treated RNeasy Micro or Mini kits according to cell number. To prevent cross-contamination, every cell subset was processed on its own, while patient and healthy donor samples were processed together. The immunoSEQ multiplex PCR was used to amplify TCRB sequences from cDNA, generating 87-bp fragments that spanned the CDR3 region. The amplicons were sequenced using the Illumina HiSeq platform. The study's processing was this. Synthetic template baselines were used to correct PCR bias computationally, reads within Hamming distance 2 were collapsed together, and singletons that could not be merged were discarded. Reads were aligned to IMGT to assign V, D and J genes, CDR3 length, and insertions or deletions at six rearrangement sites. Clonotype counts were normalized to sorted cell number within each subset before computing true diversity and Gini coefficients with the tcR R package. The overlap coefficient, calculated on TCRB nucleotide sequences, was used to measure repertoire sharing. Out-of-frame TCRB sequences from naive cells were analyzed as a proxy for the pre-selection repertoire. This is the immuneACCESS table as TCRdb keeps it, with only in-frame sequences that have V and J called. A part of the clones is gone; compared with another copy, unresolved V genes explain less than half, and the rest is unexplained. Clonal size and the V and J genes are those of that table, whereas D and trimming came from the DNA. In this sample the table shows roughly 340,000 clones, roughly 12% of which occur a single time. The top ten hold around 0.01% of the sample.

Each donor gave one peripheral blood draw, approximately 110 mL on average, collected into heparinised tubes. A BD FACSAria II was used to sort naive, central memory, regulatory and stem cell-like memory CD4+ T cells with a panel that included CD45RO, CCR7, CD25, CD127, CD95 and CD27. Purity was above 95% for every sorted population. PBMCs were isolated immediately by Lymphoprep density gradient centrifugation and stained directly without culture. To minimize batch effects, samples were stained and sorted in pairs, one healthy donor with one patient per experiment. V is clipped by 4 bases and J by 8 bases, and the sequence between their germline boundaries is 15 bases long. CDR1 and CDR2 were assigned from the germline V gene (reference sequence) as LNHDA and SQIVND. Inclusive of the bounding cysteine and phenylalanine, the CDR3 is 14 residues long. Here the CDR3 DNA is all that survives: 42 bases in frame from base 1.

On this clone: No antigen is known for it. No much larger clonotype is one base removed from it; base qualities were not supplied.

Sequences were obtained from naive CD4+ T cells from blood. Explained via the paper, the cell subset or site label denotes: true naive CD4+ T cells. The V and J genes are TRBV19 and TRBJ2-1, with TRBD2 as a weak D call on 6 bases. This receptor was taken from a woman younger than 30 with type 1 diabetes. At the DNA level, the sequence is TGTGCCAGTAGTAGTTCCGGGACTTTCCATGAGCAGTTCTTC. Its protein is CASSSSGTFHEQFF.